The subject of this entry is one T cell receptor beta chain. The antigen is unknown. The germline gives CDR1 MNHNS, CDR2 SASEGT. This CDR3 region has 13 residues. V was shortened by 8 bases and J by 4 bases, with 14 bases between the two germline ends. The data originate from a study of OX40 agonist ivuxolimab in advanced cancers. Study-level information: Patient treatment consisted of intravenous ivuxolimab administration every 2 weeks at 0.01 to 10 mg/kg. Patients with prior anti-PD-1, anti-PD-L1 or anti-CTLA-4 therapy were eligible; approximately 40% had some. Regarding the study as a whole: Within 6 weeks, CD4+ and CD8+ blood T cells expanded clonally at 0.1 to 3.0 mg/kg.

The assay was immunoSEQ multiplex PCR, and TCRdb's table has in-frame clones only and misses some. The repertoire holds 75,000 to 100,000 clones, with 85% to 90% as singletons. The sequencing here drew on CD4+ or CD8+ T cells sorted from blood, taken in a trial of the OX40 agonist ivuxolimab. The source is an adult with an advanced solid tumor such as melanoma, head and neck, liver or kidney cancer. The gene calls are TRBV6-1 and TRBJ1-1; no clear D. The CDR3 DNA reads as TGTGCCAGCCGACGGAAGGATGGCACTGAAGCTTTCTTT. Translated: CASRRKDGTEAFF.